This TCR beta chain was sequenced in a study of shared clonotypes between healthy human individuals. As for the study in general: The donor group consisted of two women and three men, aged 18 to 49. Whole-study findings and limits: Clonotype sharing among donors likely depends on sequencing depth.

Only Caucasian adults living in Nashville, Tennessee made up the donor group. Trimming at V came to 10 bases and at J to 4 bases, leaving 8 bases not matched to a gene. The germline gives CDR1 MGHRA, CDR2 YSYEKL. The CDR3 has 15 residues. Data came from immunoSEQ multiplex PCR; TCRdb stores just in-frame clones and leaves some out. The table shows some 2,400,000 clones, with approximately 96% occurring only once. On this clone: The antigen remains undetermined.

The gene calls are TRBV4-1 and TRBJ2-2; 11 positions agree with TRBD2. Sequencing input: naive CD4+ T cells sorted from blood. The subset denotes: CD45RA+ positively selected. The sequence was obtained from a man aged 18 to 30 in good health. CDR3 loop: CATQPGLAVTGELFF. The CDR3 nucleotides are TGCGCCACTCAACCGGGACTAGCGGTCACCGGGGAGCTGTTTTTT.